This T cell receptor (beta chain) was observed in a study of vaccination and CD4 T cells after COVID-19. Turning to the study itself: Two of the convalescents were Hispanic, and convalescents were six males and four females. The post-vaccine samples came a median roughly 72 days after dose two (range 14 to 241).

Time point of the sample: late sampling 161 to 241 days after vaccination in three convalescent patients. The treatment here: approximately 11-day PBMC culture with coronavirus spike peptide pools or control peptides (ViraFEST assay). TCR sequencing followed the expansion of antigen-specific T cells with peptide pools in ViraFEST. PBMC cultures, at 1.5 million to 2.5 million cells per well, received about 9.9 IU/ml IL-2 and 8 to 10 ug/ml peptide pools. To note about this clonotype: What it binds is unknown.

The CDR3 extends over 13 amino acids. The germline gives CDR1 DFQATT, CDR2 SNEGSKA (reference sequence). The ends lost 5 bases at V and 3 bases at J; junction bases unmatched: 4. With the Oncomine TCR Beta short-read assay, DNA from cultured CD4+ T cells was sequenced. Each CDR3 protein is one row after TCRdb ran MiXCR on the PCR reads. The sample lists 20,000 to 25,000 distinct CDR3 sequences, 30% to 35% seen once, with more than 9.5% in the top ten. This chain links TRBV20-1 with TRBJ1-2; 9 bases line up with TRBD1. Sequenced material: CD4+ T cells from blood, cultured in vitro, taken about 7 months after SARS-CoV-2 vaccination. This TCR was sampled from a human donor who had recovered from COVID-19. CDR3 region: CSARTGAYYGYTF. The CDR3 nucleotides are TGCAGTGCTCGGACAGGGGCCTACTATGGCTACACCTTC.